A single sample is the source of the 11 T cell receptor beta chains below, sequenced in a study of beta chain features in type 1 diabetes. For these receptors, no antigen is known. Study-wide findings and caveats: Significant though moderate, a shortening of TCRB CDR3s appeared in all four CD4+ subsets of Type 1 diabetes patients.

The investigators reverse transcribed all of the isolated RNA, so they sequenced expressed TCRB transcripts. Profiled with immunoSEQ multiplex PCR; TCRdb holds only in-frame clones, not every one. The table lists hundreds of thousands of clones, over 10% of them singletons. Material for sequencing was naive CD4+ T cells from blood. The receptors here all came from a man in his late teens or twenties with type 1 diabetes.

DNA of the CDR3: TGTGCCAGCAGCGGTCCCGGGACGACCCATGAAAAACTGTTTTTT. It translates to CASSGPGTTHEKLFF. V is TRBV7-2 and J is TRBJ1-4; a weak D match, TRBD1 (5 bases). V dropped 5 bases and J dropped 6 bases, with 16 bases sitting between them. The CDR3 runs 15 residues. The germline CDR1 and CDR2 sequences are SGHTA and FQGNSA.

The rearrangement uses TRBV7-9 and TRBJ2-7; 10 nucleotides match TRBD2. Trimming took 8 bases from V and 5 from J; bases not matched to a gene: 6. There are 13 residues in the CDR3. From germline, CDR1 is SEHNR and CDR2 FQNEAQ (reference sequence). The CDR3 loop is CASGASGGNEQYF. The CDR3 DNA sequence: TGTGCCAGCGGAGCTAGCGGGGGTAACGAGCAGTACTTC.

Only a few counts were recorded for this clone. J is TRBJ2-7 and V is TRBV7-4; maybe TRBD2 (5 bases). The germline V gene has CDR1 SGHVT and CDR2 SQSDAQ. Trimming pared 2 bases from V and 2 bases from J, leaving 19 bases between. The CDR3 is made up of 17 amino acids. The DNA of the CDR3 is TGTGCCAGCAGCTTAAGTCGGGATTCCTACCGGCCCTACGAGCAGTACTTC. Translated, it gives CASSLSRDSYRPYEQYF.

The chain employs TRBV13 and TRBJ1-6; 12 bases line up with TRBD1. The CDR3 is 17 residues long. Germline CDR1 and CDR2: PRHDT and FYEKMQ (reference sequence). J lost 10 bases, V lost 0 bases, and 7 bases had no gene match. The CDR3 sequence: CASSLGLGTGGRSPLHF. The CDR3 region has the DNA TGTGCCAGCAGCTTAGGGTTGGGGACAGGGGGCCGGTCACCCCTCCACTTT.

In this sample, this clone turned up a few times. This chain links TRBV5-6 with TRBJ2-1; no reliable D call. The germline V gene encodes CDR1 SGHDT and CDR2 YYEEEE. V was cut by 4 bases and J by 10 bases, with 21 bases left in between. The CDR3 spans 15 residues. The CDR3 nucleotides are TGTGCCAGCAGCCTTGGCAGGTTAAGCCTCGGGGAGCAGTTCTTC. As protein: CASSLGRLSLGEQFF.

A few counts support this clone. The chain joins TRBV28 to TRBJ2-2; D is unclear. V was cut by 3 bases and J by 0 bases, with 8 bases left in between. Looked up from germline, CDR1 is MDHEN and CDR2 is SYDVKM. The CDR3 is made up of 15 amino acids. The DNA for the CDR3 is TGTGCCAGCAGTTTGGACGTTGCGAACACCGGGGAGCTGTTTTTT. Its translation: CASSLDVANTGELFF.

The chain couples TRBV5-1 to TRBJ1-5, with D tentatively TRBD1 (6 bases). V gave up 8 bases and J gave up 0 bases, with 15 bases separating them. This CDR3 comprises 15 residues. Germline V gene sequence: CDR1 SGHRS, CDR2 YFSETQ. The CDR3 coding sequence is TGCGCCAGGTCAAGACAGGTTAATAGCAATCAGCCCCAGCATTTT. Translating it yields CARSRQVNSNQPQHF.

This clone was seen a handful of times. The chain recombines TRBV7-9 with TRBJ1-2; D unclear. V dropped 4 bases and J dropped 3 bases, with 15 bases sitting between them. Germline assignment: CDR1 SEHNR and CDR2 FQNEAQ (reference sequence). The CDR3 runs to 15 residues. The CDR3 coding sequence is TGTGCCAGCAGCTCGGTCAGCCTCCAAGACTATGGCTACACCTTC. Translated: CASSSVSLQDYGYTF.

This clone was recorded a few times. CDR3 DNA sequence: TGTGCCTGGAGTGCGTTACGGGCCAGCTACAATGAGCAGTTCTTC. Translation gives CAWSALRASYNEQFF. The rearrangement joins TRBV30 to TRBJ2-1, with unresolved D. Looked up from germline, CDR1 is GTSNPN and CDR2 is SVGIG (reference sequence). The germline V and J ends were trimmed by 1 base and 3 bases, with 13 bases remaining between them. The CDR3 consists of 15 residues.

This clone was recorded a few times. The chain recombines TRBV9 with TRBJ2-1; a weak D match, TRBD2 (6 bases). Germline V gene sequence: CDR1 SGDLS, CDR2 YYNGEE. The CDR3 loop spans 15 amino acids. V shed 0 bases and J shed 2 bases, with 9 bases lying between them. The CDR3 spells CASSVVGEAYNEQFF. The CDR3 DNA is TGTGCCAGCAGCGTAGTTGGGGAGGCCTACAATGAGCAGTTCTTC. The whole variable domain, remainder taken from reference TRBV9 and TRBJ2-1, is DSGVTQTPKHLITATGQRVTLRCSPRSGDLSVYWYQQSLDQGLQFLIQYYNGEERAKGNILERFSAQQFPDLHSELNLSSLELGDSALYFCASSVVGEAYNEQFFGPGTRLTVL.

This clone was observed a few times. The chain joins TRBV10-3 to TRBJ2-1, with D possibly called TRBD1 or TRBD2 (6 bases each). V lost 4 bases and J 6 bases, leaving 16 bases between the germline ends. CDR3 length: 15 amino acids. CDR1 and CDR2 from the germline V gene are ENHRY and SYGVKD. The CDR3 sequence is CAISANGGESNEQFF. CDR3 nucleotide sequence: TGTGCCATCAGTGCTAACGGGGGCGAGAGCAATGAGCAGTTCTTC.